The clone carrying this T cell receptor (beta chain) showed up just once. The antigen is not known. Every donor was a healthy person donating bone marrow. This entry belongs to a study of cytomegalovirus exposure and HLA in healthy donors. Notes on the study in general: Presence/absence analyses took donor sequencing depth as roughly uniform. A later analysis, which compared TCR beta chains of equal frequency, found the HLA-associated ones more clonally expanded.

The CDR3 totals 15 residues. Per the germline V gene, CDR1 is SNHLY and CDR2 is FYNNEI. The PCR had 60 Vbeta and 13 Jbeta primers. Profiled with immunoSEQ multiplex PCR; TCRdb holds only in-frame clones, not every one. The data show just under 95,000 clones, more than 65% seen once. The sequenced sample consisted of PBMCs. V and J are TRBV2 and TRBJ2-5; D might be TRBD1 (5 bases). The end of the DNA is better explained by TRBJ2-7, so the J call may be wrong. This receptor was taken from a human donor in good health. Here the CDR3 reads CASSGGSPVYYEQYF. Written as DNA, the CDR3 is TGTGCCAGCAGTGGGGGCTCGCCTGTTTACTACGAGCAGTACTTC.